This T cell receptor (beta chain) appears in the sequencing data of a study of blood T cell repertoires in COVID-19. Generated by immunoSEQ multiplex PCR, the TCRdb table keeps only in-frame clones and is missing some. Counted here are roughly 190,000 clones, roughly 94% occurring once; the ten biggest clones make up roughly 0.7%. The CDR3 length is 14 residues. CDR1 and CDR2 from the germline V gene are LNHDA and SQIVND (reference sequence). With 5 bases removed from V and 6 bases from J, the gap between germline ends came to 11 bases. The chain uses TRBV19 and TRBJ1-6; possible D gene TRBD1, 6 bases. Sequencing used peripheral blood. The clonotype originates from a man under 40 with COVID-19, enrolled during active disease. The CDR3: CASSPGQFNSPLHF. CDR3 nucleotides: TGTGCCAGTAGTCCCGGACAGTTTAATTCACCCCTCCACTTT.